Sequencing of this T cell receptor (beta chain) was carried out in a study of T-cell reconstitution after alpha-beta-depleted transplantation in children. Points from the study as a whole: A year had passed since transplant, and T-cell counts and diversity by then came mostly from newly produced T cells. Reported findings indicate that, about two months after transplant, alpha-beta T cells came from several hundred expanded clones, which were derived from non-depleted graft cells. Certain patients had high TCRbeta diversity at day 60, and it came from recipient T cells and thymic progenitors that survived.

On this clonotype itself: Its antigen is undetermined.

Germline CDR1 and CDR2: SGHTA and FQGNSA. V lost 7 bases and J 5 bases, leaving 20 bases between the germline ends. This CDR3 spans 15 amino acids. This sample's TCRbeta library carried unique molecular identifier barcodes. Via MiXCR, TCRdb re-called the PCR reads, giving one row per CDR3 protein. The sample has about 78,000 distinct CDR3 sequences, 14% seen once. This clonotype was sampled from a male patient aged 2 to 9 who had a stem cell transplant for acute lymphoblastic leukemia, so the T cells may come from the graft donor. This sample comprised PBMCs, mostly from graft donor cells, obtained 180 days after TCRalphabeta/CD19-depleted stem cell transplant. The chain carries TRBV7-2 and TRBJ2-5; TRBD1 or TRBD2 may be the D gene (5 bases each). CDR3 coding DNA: TGTGCCAGCACCACTGCGCTAGCCTGGGGGGAGACCCAGTACTTC. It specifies CASTTALAWGETQYF.